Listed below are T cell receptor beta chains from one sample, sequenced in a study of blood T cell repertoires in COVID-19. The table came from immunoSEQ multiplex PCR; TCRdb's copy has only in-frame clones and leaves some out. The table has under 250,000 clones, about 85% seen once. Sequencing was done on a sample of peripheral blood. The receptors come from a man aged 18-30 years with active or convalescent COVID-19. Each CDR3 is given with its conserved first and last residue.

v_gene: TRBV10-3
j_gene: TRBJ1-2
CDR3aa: CAISESRDTYYGYTF

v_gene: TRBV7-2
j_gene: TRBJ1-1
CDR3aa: CASSFGGYNTEAFF

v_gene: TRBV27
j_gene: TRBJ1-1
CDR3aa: CASSVDRGLRTEAFF

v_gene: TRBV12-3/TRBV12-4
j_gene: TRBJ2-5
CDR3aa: CASRQGEETQYF

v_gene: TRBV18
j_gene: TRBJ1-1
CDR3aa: CATTSPSGDTEAFF

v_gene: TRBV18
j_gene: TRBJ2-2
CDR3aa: CASQLAGTTGELFF

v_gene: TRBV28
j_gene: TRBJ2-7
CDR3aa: CASSLIGGTYEQYF

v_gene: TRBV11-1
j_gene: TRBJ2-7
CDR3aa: CASSFSGGASYEQYF

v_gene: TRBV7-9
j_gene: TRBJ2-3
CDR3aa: CASSQGRGTDTQYF

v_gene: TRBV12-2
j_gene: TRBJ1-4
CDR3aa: CASRLGSFCRTNEKLFF

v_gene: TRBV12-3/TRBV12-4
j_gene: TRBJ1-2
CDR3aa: CASRYGSYGYTF

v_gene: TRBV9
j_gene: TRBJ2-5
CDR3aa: CASSKATGETQYF

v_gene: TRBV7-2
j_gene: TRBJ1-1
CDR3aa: CASSLAGGGLLGGTEAFF

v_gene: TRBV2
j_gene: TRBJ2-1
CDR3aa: CASRPGDSYNEQFF

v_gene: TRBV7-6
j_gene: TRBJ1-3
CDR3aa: CASSRDAGAGNTIYF

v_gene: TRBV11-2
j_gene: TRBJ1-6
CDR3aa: CASSLDFRGSPLHF

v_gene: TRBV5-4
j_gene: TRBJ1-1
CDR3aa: CASSRGQVLNTEAFF

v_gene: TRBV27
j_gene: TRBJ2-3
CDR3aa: CASSTLAVSTDTQYF

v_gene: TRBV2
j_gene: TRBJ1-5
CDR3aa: CASSAGWDQPQHF

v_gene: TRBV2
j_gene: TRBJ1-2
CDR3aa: CASSTLQENGYTF

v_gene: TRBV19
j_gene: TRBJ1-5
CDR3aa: CASTIFEGPDRISNQPQHF

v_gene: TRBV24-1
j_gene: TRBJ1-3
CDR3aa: CATSDPSGSGNTIYF

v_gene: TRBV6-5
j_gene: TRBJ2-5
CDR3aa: CASSLLAGVQETQYF

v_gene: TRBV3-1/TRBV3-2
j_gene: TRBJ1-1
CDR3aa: CASSQGAGPDTEAFF

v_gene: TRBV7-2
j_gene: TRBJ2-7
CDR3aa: CASSSLLAGAYEQYF

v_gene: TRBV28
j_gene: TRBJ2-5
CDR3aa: CASRGGGDETQYF

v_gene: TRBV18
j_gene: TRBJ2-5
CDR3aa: CASSLLADQETQYF

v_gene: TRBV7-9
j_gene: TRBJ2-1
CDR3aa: CASSLRTSVYNEQFF

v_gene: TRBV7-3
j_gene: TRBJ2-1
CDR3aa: CASSLQGPLREQFF

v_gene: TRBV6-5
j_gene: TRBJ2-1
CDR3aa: CASARGGPGNEQFF

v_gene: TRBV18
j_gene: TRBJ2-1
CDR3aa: CASSPDIGTSGVYNEQFF

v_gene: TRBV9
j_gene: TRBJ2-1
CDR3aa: CASSLGTSGPSYNEQFF

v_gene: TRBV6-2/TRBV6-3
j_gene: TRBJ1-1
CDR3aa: CASTYSPGHPNTEAFF

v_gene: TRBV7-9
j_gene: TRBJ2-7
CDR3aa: CASSPLAGASYEQYF

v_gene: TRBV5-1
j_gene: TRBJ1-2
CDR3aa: CASSLTTGGVYGYTF

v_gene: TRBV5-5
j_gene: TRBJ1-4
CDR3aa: CASSETTTNEKLFF

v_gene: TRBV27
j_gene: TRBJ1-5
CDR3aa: CASSLRGGNQPQHF

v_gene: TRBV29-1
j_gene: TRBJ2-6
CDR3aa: CSVLYSGANVLTF

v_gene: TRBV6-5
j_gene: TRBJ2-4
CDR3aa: CASGRGSGNQNIQYF

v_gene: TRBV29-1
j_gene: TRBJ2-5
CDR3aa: CSVEDPRETQYF

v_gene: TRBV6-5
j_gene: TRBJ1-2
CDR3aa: CASSLGTSDGYTF

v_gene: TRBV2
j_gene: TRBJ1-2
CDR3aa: CASSSDPGDGYTF

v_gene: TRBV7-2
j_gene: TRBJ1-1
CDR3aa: CASSLVYSNTEAFF

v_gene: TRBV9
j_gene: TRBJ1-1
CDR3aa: CASSTTAASEAFF

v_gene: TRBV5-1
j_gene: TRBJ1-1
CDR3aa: CASSSQGWNTEAFF

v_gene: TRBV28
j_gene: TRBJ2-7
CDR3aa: CASADSGTLKRLQYF

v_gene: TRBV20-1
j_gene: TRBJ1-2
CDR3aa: CSAGTGDGYTF

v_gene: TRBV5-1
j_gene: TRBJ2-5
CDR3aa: CASSGRARGNQETQYF

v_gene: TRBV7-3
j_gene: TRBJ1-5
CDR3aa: CASSQGGNQPQHF

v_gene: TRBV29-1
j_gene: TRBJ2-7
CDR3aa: CSVGQGGQVEQYF

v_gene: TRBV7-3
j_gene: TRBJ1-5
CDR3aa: CASRGQGTNQPQHF

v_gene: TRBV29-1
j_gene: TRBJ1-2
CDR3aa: CSVEWAVVAYGYTF

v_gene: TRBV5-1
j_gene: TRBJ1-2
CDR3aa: CASSPSGQGKNGYTF

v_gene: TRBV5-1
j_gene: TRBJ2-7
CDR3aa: CASSPGSGQGYEQYF

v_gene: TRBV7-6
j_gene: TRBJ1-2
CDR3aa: CASSLLSGLVRGYTF

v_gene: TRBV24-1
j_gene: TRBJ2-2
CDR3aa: CATSDPPPADGELFF

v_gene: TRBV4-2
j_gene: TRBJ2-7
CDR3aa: CASRQIAGDYEQYF

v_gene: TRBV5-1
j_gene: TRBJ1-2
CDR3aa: CASSDNRAGSTF

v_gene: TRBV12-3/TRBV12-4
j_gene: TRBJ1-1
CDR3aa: CASSFSAGTEAFF